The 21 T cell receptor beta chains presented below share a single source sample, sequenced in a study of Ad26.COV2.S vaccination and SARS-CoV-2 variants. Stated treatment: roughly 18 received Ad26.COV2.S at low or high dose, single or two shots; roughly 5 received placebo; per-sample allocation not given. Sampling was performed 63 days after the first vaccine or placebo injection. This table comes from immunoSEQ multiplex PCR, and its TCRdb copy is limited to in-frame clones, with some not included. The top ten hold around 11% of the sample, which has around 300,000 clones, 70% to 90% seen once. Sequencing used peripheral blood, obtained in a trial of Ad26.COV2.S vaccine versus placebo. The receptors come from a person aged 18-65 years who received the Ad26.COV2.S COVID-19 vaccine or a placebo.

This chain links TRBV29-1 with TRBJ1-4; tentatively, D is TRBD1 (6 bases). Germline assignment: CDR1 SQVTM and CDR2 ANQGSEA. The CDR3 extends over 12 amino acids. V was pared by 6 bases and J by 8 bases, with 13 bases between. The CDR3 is CSVSDSREKLFF. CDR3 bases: TGCAGCGTCTCGGACAGTAGGGAAAAACTGTTTTTT.

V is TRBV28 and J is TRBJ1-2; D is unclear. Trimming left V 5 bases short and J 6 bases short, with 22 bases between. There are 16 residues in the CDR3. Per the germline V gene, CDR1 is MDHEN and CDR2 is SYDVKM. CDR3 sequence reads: CASSPQSRAKGHGYTF. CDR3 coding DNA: TGTGCCAGCAGTCCCCAATCACGAGCTAAGGGTCATGGCTACACCTTC.

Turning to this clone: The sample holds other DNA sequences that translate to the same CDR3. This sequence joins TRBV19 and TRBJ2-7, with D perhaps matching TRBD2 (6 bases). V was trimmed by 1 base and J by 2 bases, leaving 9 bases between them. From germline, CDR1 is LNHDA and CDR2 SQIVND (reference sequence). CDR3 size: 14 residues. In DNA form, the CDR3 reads TGTGCCAGTAGTATAGGGGCGGGGACCTACGAGCAGTACTTC. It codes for CASSIGAGTYEQYF.

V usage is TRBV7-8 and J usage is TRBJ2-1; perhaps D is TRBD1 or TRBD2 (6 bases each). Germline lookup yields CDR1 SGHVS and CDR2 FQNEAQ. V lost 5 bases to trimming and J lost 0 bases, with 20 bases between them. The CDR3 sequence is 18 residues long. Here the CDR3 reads CASSPLPRGVISYNEQFF. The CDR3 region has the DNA TGTGCCAGCAGCCCACTGCCGAGGGGGGTGATCTCCTACAATGAGCAGTTCTTC.

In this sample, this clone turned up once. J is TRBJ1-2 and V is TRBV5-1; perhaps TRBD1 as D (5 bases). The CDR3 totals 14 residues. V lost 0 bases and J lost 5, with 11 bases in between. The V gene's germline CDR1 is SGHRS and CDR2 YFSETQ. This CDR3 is CASSLGSGIYGYTF. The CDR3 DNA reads TGCGCCAGCAGCTTGGGGTCAGGGATATATGGCTACACCTTC.

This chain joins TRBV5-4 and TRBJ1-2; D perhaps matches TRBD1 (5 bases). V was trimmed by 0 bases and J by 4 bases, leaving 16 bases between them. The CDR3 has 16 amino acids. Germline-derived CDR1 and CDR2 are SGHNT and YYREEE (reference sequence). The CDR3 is CASSLDRDPGGYGYTF. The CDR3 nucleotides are TGTGCCAGCAGCTTGGACCGGGACCCAGGAGGCTATGGCTACACCTTC.

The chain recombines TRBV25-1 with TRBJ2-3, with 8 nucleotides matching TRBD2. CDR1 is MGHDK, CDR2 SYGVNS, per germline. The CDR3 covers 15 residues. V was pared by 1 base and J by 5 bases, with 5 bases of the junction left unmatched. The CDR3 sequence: CASSELGAGGDTQYF. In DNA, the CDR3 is TGTGCCAGCAGTGAATTGGGGGCGGGGGGAGATACGCAGTATTTT.

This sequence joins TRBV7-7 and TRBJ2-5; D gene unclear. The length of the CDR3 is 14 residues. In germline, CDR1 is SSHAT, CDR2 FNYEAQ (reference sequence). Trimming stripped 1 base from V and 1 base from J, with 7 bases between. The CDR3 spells CASSLGSGQETQYF. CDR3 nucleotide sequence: TGTGCCAGCAGCTTAGGGTCCGGCCAAGAGACCCAGTACTTC.

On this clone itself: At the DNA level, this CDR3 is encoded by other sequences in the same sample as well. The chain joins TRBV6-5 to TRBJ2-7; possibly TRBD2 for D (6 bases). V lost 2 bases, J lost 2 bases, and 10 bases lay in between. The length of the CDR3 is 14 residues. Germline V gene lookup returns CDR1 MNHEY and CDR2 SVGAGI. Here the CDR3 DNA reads TGTGCCAGCAGTTACGGGACGGGGGCCTACGAGCAGTACTTC. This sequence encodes CASSYGTGAYEQYF.

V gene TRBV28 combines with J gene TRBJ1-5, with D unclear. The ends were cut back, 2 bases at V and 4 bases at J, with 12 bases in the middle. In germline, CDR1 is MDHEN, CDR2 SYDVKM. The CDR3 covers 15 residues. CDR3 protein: CASSLDPPLNQPQHF. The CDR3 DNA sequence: TGTGCCAGCAGTTTAGACCCGCCCTTAAATCAGCCCCAGCATTTT.

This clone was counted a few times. CDR3 sequence: CASSQNALAPSQGSIYF. The DNA for the CDR3 is TGCGCCAGCAGCCAAAATGCCCTAGCACCTAGCCAAGGGTCCATATATTTT. V gene TRBV4-1 combines with J gene TRBJ1-3; D call uncertain. Trimming removed 2 bases at V and 11 bases at J, with 25 bases between. Per the germline V gene, CDR1 is MGHRA and CDR2 is YSYEKL. The CDR3 runs 17 residues.

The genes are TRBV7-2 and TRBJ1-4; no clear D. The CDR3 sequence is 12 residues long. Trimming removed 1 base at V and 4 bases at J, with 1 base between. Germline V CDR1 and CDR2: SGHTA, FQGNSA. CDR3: CASSLVNEKLFF. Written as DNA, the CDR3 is TGTGCCAGCAGCTTAGTTAATGAAAAACTGTTTTTT.

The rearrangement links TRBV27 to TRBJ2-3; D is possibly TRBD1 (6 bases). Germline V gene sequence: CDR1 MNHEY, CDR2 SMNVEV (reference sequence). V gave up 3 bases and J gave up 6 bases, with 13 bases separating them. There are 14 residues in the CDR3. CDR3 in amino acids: CASSFGQGWDTQYF. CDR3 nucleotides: TGTGCCAGCAGTTTCGGGCAGGGGTGGGATACGCAGTATTTT.

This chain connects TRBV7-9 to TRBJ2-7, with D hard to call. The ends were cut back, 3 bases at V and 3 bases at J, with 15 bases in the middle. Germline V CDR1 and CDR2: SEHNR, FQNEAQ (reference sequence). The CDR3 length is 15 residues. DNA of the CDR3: TGTGCCAGCAGCTTCACCGGGTCGCTAAACTACGAGCAGTACTTC. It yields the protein CASSFTGSLNYEQYF.

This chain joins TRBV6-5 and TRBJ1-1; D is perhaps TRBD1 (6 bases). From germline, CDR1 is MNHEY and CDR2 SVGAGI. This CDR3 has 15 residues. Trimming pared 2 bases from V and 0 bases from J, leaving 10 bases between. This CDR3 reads CASSYHGTLNTEAFF. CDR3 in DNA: TGTGCCAGCAGTTACCACGGGACATTGAACACTGAAGCTTTCTTT.

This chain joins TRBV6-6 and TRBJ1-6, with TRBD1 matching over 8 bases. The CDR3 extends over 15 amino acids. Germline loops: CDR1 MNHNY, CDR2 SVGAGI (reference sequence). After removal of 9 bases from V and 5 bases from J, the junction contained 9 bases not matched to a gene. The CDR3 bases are TGTGCCAGTTACAGGGGGGGCGGAAATAATTCACCCCTCCACTTT. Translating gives CASYRGGGNNSPLHF.

The CDR3 DNA reads as TGTGCCAGCAGCCGGACAGGGGGCGACTATGGCTACACCTTC. This gives the protein CASSRTGGDYGYTF. The chain joins TRBV28 to TRBJ1-2; 11 nucleotides line up with TRBD1. V shed 6 bases, J shed 3 bases, and the junction held 3 bases outside the gene matches. The CDR3 runs 14 residues. Germline V CDR1 and CDR2: MDHEN, SYDVKM.

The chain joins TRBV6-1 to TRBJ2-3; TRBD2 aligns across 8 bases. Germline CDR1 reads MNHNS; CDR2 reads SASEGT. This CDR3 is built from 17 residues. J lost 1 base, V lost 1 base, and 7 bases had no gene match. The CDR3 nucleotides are TGTGCCAGCAGTGAAGTTTTTGCGGGGGGCGGCACAGATACGCAGTATTTT. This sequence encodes CASSEVFAGGGTDTQYF.

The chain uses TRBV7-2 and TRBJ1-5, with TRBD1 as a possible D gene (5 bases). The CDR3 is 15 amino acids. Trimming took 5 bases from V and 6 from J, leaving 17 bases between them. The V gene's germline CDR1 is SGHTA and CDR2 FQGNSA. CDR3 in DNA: TGTGCCAGCAGCCCCGCCGGGACGTTGGGTCAGCCCCAGCATTTT. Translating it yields CASSPAGTLGQPQHF.

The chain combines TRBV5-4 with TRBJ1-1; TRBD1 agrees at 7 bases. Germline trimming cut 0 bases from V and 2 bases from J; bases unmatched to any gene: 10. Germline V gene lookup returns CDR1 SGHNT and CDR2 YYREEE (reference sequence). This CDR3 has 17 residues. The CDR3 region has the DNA TGTGCCAGCAGCTTGGCCTCGGCAGGGGGATATAACACTGAAGCTTTCTTT. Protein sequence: CASSLASAGGYNTEAFF. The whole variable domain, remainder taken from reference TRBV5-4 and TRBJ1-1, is ETGVTQSPTHLIKTRGQQVTLRCSSQSGHNTVSWYQQALGQGPQFIFQYYREEENGRGNFPPRFSGLQFPNYSSELNVNALELDDSALYLCASSLASAGGYNTEAFFGQGTRLTVV.

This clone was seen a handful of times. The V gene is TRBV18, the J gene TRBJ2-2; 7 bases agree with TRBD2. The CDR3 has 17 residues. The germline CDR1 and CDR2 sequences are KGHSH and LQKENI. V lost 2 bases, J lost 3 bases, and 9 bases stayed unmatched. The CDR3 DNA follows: TGTGCCAGCTCACCAGGCGCAGCGGGAAGAGACACCGGGGAGCTGTTTTTT. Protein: CASSPGAAGRDTGELFF.